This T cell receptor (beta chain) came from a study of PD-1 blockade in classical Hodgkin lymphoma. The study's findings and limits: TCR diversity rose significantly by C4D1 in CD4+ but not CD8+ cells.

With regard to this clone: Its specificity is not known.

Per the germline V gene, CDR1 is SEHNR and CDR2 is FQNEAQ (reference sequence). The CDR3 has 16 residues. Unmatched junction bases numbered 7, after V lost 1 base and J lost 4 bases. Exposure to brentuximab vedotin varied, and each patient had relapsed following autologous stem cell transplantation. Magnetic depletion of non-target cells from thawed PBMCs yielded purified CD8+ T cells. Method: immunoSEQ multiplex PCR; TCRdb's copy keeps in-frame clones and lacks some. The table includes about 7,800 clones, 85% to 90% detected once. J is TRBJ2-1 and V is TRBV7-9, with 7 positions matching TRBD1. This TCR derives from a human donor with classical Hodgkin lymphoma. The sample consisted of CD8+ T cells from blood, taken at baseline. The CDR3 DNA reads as TGTGCCAGCAGCTTAGTCGGACAGGTCCTTTACAATGAGCAGTTCTTC. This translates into CASSLVGQVLYNEQFF.